These T cell receptor beta chains were read from a single sample in a study of Graves' ophthalmopathy and Graves' hyperthyroidism. TCRdb reprocessed the multiplex PCR reads via MiXCR and lists one record per CDR3 protein. Of roughly 300,000 distinct CDR3 sequences in the sample, 15% to 20% are singletons; the top ten hold approximately 13%. Sample: peripheral blood. The receptors shown here come from an adult man with Graves' ophthalmopathy. The CDR3 runs from the conserved cysteine through the conserved F or W. The order of the fields is clone size, J gene, CDR3 length, V gene, D gene, CDR3 protein, CDR3 DNA. D genes are given only for firm matches. Not every row has a clone size; where given, it reads once, few, many or a size class.

>many|TRBJ1-5|15|TRBV10-3|.
CAISELWESNQPQHF
TGTGCCATCAGTGAGTTATGGGAGAGCAATCAGCCCCAGCATTTT
>many|TRBJ1-5|16|TRBV7-8|.
CASSLEAGFRGQPQHF
TGTGCCAGCAGCTTAGAAGCGGGGTTCAGGGGTCAGCCCCAGCATTTT
>many|TRBJ1-1|13|TRBV7-2|.
CASSLVRGSEAFF
TGTGCCAGCAGCTTAGTTAGAGGTTCTGAAGCTTTCTTT
>many|TRBJ2-7|14|TRBV20-1|TRBD2
CSASLGLAGYEQYF
TGCAGTGCTAGCCTGGGACTAGCGGGGTACGAGCAGTACTTC
>many|TRBJ2-7|15|TRBV6-1|.
CASSELSGSPYEQYF
TGTGCCAGCAGTGAACTCAGCGGCTCACCCTACGAGCAGTACTTC
>.|TRBJ1-3|15|TRBV6-1|.
CASSPGGISGNTIYF
TGTGCCAGCAGCCCCGGGGGGATCTCTGGAAACACCATATATTTT
>many|TRBJ1-1|13|TRBV5-6|.
CASSLTARTEAFF
TGTGCCAGCAGCTTGACCGCAAGGACTGAAGCTTTCTTT
>many|TRBJ2-5|16|TRBV7-6|TRBD2
CASSFRRTSGRETQYF
TGTGCCAGCAGTTTTAGACGGACTAGCGGGCGGGAGACCCAGTACTTC
>many|TRBJ2-7|15|TRBV6-1|.
CASSRGTVPSYEQYF
TGTGCCAGCAGTCGGGGGACAGTCCCATCCTACGAGCAGTACTTC
>many|TRBJ2-5|14|TRBV7-2|.
CASSLVLLAETQYF
TGTGCCAGCAGCTTAGTGCTGTTAGCAGAGACCCAGTACTTC
>.|TRBJ1-5|17|TRBV12-3/TRBV12-4|.
CASSRQTLGRAVQPQHF
TGTGCCAGCAGCCGCCAGACCCTTGGTCGGGCCGTTCAGCCCCAGCATTTT
>.|TRBJ2-7|16|TRBV7-8|TRBD2
CASSLALAPDPYEQYF
TGTGCCAGCAGCTTAGCACTAGCGCCCGATCCCTACGAGCAGTACTTC
>many|TRBJ2-7|14|TRBV20-1|TRBD2
CSANLLAETYEQYF
TGCAGTGCTAATCTTCTAGCGGAAACCTACGAGCAGTACTTC
>many|TRBJ1-2|15|TRBV28|TRBD1
CASSPWTGPIYGYTF
TGTGCCAGCAGTCCCTGGACAGGGCCAATCTATGGCTACACCTTC
>.|TRBJ1-6|16|TRBV30|TRBD1
CAWSVTGGDYNSPLHF
TGTGCCTGGAGTGTTACAGGGGGCGACTATAATTCACCCCTCCACTTT
>.|TRBJ1-2|13|TRBV10-3|.
CAIGEGSNYGYTF
TGTGCCATCGGAGAGGGTTCCAACTATGGCTACACCTTC
>.|TRBJ1-6|15|TRBV7-2|.
CASSSYNRVASPLHF
TGTGCCAGCAGCTCTTATAACAGGGTGGCCTCACCCCTCCACTTT
>.|TRBJ1-1|13|TRBV28|.
CASAHPANTEAFF
TGTGCCAGCGCCCACCCCGCAAACACTGAAGCTTTCTTT
>many|TRBJ2-7|13|TRBV12-3/TRBV12-4|.
CASSFLRGNEQYF
TGTGCCAGCAGTTTTCTCCGGGGTAACGAGCAGTACTTC
>many|TRBJ2-7|14|TRBV6-1|TRBD2
CASSGRTSGYEQYF
TGTGCCAGCAGTGGGAGGACTAGCGGCTACGAGCAGTACTTC
>many|TRBJ1-2|16|TRBV6-5|TRBD1
CASSNIGTATNYGYTF
TGTGCCAGCAGTAACATCGGGACAGCCACAAACTATGGCTACACCTTC
>many|TRBJ2-7|13|TRBV10-3|TRBD1
CAVSGTVSYEQYF
TGTGCCGTCTCCGGGACAGTCTCCTACGAGCAGTACTTC
>many|TRBJ2-7|16|TRBV28|.
CASSETTGTKSSEQYF
TGTGCCAGCAGTGAGACCACAGGGACGAAATCCTCCGAGCAGTACTTC
>many|TRBJ1-2|15|TRBV6-5|.
CASSYLTDLGYGYTF
TGTGCCAGCAGTTACTTAACCGATTTGGGCTATGGCTACACCTTC
>many|TRBJ2-2|17|TRBV24-1|TRBD2
CATSDMREGALAGELFF
TGTGCCACCAGTGACATGAGGGAGGGAGCTTTAGCCGGGGAGCTGTTTTTT
>many|TRBJ1-2|13|TRBV6-5|.
CASRTPWDYGYTF
TGTGCCAGCAGGACTCCGTGGGACTATGGCTACACCTTC
>many|TRBJ2-5|13|TRBV20-1|TRBD1
CSAYRGGQETQYF
TGCAGTGCGTACAGGGGTGGGCAAGAGACCCAGTACTTC
>.|TRBJ2-7|15|TRBV6-1|.
CASRYNRGGTYEQYF
TGTGCCAGCCGATATAACAGGGGAGGAACCTACGAGCAGTACTTC
>.|TRBJ1-6|15|TRBV15|TRBD1
CATSRAGTGSSPLHF
TGTGCCACCAGCAGGGCCGGGACAGGGAGTTCACCCCTCCACTTT
>many|TRBJ2-5|14|TRBV29-1|TRBD1
CSILGQGVMETQYF
TGCAGCATCCTGGGACAGGGGGTTATGGAGACCCAGTACTTC
>many|TRBJ1-5|18|TRBV2|TRBD1
CASSEAGQVRYSNQPQHF
TGTGCCAGCAGCGAGGCGGGACAGGTCCGCTATAGCAATCAGCCCCAGCATTTT
>many|TRBJ1-2|14|TRBV18|TRBD1
CASSPGQGNYGYTF
TGTGCCAGCTCACCAGGACAGGGAAACTATGGCTACACCTTC
>many|TRBJ1-6|18|TRBV12-3/TRBV12-4|.
CASSIADGRFTYNSPLHF
TGTGCCAGCAGTATCGCTGACGGGAGGTTTACCTATAATTCACCCCTCCACTTT
>many|TRBJ1-1|18|TRBV30|TRBD1
CAWSVLGGSSGGSTEAFF
TGTGCCTGGAGTGTACTGGGAGGTAGTTCAGGGGGCTCTACTGAAGCTTTCTTT
>.|TRBJ1-5|15|TRBV19|.
CASSWSQNSNQPQHF
TGTGCCAGTAGTTGGAGTCAGAATAGCAATCAGCCCCAGCATTTT
>.|TRBJ2-7|18|TRBV6-2/TRBV6-3|TRBD1
CASSSYGTAGTGGFEQYF
TGTGCCAGCAGTAGCTACGGGACGGCCGGGACAGGGGGCTTCGAGCAGTACTTC
>many|TRBJ2-7|14|TRBV30|.
CAWRDPGKNYEQYF
TGTGCCTGGAGAGACCCAGGGAAAAACTACGAGCAGTACTTC
>many|TRBJ1-2|12|TRBV29-1|.
CSGLLWGDGYTF
TGCAGCGGGCTACTATGGGGCGATGGCTACACCTTC
>.|TRBJ2-5|13|TRBV20-1|.
CSAPPLSEETQYF
TGCAGTGCTCCCCCTCTGAGCGAAGAGACCCAGTACTTC
>many|TRBJ1-1|16|TRBV12-3/TRBV12-4|.
CASSPNTGLRRAEAFF
TGTGCCAGCAGTCCAAACACGGGACTGAGGCGCGCTGAAGCTTTCTTT